Sequencing of this T cell receptor beta chain was carried out in a study of tissue T cells after allogeneic stem cell transplantation (dated by TCRdb to between 2020 and 2023). Study-wide context: Using research autopsies of patients with and without GVHD, plus mouse models of GVHD, the study profiled TCR beta repertoires across many tissues. The human part of the study was a prospective observational study with no blinding and no randomization. What the research found in general, with its limitations: A small and clinically heterogeneous patient cohort was studied, and sampling depth was acknowledged as a limitation. The study did not establish which tissue TCRs were alloreactive or antigen-specific, and some clones may have been host cells that persisted. Within patients, how anatomically similar tissues were was a major factor shaping TCR repertoire composition, regardless of disease or transplant status. Only a few T cell clones appeared in more than one patient, yet motif-based clustering showed tissue-specific repertoire signatures that were shared between patients. In both patients and mice, T cells from blood and spleen picked up only a limited part of the TCR repertoire that was detected in tissues.

The sample holds a few counts of this clone. This receptor's antigen is unknown. Throughout, gene names and germline sequences are given for the mouse. The CDR3 extends 1 residue past the end of the read, so its final part is completed from the germline J gene. The CDR3, from cysteine to phenylalanine, totals 14 residues. Part of the CDR3 DNA is given, 39 bases translated from base 1. Trimming costs V 6 bases and J 0 bases, and their ends lie 9 bases apart. Taken from the germline V gene (reference sequence), the CDR1 and CDR2 loops are KGHPV and FQNQEV. Library preparation was by the immunoSEQ multiplex PCR assay. TCRbeta CDR3 sequencing was performed at survey depth by Adaptive Biotechnologies, and CDR3 sequences, V/J genes, productive frequency and template counts were reported. Amplification of TCR beta CDR3 regions started from genomic DNA instead of RNA. On the authors' methods: Pairwise repertoire overlap between tissues was quantified with Jensen-Shannon divergence, where 1 means complete divergence and 0 identical. Based on pairwise JSD values, tissues were grouped by single-linkage agglomerative hierarchical clustering, and the results were shown as dendrograms. GLIPH2 was run on all patient samples with simulation_depth 1000, kmer_min_depth 3, cdr3_length_cutoff 8, keeping groups with more than two unique CDR3s. In a standardized tissue-overlap score, Jaccard GLIPH-group overlap across patients was extrapolated to a standard repertoire size of 1000 clones. Linear mixed-effect models, with tissue included as a fixed effect and individual included as a random effect, were used to assess associations of diversity with clinical or experimental variables. Not all clones reach the TCRdb copy of this immuneACCESS table, which keeps in-frame sequences only. Checked studies attribute under half of the gap to unresolved V genes and leave the rest unexplained. The DNA gave D and trimming, while V, J and clone size come from that table. Present in this sample are some 2,700 clones, roughly 41% of which were seen just once. Around 29% of the sample goes to the ten largest clones.

Read against the paper, the sample's time point label means: mouse harvest day 14 after allogeneic transplant. Mouse grafts combined 10^7 T-cell-depleted bone marrow cells with 10^6 splenic CD5+ T cells, given via tail vein injection. GVHD in mice was modeled with a major MHC-mismatch B6 (H2b) into BALB/c (H2d) model, and tissues were profiled at day 7 or 14. On day 7 or 14 post-transplant, mouse tissues and retro-orbital blood were harvested with separate sterile tools for each animal, and livers were flushed beforehand. Before genomic DNA isolation with the DNeasy Blood & Tissue Kit, mouse tissues were minced with razor blades in buffered saline.

This sequence originates from a female BALB/c mouse given C57BL/6 T cells with graft-versus-host disease after an allogeneic hematopoietic cell transplant. The chain is encoded by TRBV26 joined to TRBJ2-1; the D gene remains uncertain. Sequenced material: gut tissue. Partial CDR3 DNA: TGTGCCAGCAGCGTTCAATATAACTATGCTGAGCAGTTC. Its protein is CASSVQYNYAEQF. The whole CDR3 protein is CASSVQYNYAEQFF.